The clone carrying this T cell receptor (beta chain) came up once. Per the original methods: Amplification with reference gene primers provided the estimates of nucleated cell counts. Only in-frame clones appear in the TCRdb table, and some are missing; sequencing was by immunoSEQ multiplex PCR. D and trimming come from the DNA, and the V and J calls and clone size come from that table. The sample shows fewer than 200,000 clones, over 75% of them seen only once. This entry comes from a study of blood T cell repertoires in COVID-19. Across the whole study: Sources were T cells, B-cell-depleted T cells, or PBMCs; the material itself was cDNA or gDNA.

This CDR3 contains 16 residues. The V gene's germline CDR1 is SGDLS and CDR2 YYNGEE. With 1 base removed from V and 5 bases from J, the gap between germline ends came to 18 bases. The receptor's source is a human donor with acute COVID-19. The donor label of this sample is uncertain. The sample taken for sequencing was PBMCs or T cells enriched from blood (not recorded which). The gene calls are TRBV9 and TRBJ1-1, with D perhaps matching TRBD1 (5 bases). The CDR3 spells CASSVILQGWGTEAFF. In DNA, the CDR3 is TGTGCCAGCAGCGTAATTCTTCAGGGCTGGGGAACTGAAGCTTTCTTT. The whole variable domain, remainder taken from reference TRBV9 and TRBJ1-1, is DSGVTQTPKHLITATGQRVTLRCSPRSGDLSVYWYQQSLDQGLQFLIQYYNGEERAKGNILERFSAQQFPDLHSELNLSSLELGDSALYFCASSVILQGWGTEAFFGQGTRLTVV.